Presented here are 10 T cell receptor beta chains from one specimen sequenced in a study of shared clonotypes between healthy human individuals. Here immunoSEQ multiplex PCR was the method, and the copy in TCRdb shows in-frame clones only, minus some. The sample carries millions of clones, around nine tenths recorded once. Material for sequencing was naive CD4+ T cells sorted from blood. Subset of the sample: CD45RA+ positively selected. Receptors originate from a man in his late teens or twenties in good health.

The chain employs TRBV5-4 and TRBJ1-2, with D possibly being TRBD1 (5 bases). The germline V gene encodes CDR1 SGHNT and CDR2 YYREEE (reference sequence). The CDR3 has 12 residues. V shed 2 bases and J shed 7 bases, with 9 bases lying between them. CDR3 coding DNA: TGTGCCAGCAGCTTATGGGGGAGTGGCTACACCTTC. Its protein is CASSLWGSGYTF.

CDR3 amino acids: CARSLAYRNQETQYF. In nucleotides, the CDR3 is TGTGCCAGAAGCTTGGCTTACAGAAACCAAGAGACCCAGTACTTC. The chain joins TRBV5-3 to TRBJ2-5; D not resolved. TRBV5-3 is classed as an ORF, of uncertain function. The germline V and J ends were trimmed by 0 bases and 0 bases, with 9 bases remaining between them. The CDR3 is 15 residues long.

The CDR3 sequence is CASSTQANYGYTF. The DNA of the CDR3 is TGTGCCAGCAGCACACAGGCTAACTATGGCTACACCTTC. This chain connects TRBV11-2 to TRBJ1-2, with a possible D match to TRBD1 (5 bases). The CDR3 extends over 13 amino acids. V lost 5 bases and J 0 bases, leaving 7 bases between the germline ends. Looked up from germline, CDR1 is SGHAT and CDR2 is FQNNGV.

This clone was seen only a few times. The V and J genes are TRBV6-5 and TRBJ1-4; D remains unclear. V was clipped by 7 bases and J by 5 bases, with 11 bases between them. The germline V gene encodes CDR1 MNHEY and CDR2 SVGAGI. The CDR3 is 13 amino acids. The DNA for the CDR3 is TGTGCCAGCACCCAAAGGAGAAATGAAAAACTGTTTTTT. This translates into CASTQRRNEKLFF.

The genes are TRBV5-5 and TRBJ1-6, with TRBD1 identical over 7 bases. The V gene's germline CDR1 is SGHKS and CDR2 YYEKEE (reference sequence). The CDR3 runs 16 residues. V gave up 5 bases and J gave up 5 bases; unmatched junction bases: 10. CDR3 DNA sequence: TGTGCCAGCAGATACGGCAGGGGGGAAGATAATTCACCCCTCCACTTT. Encoded protein: CASRYGRGEDNSPLHF.

V gene TRBV9 combines with J gene TRBJ2-1, with 8 bases fitting TRBD1. The germline CDR1 and CDR2 sequences are SGDLS and YYNGEE. This CDR3 comprises 15 residues. V trimming: 0 bases; J trimming: 7 bases; junction bases outside the gene matches: 6. The CDR3 DNA reads TGTGCCAGCAGCGTAGCTCTACAGGGGGTGAATGAGCAGTTCTTC. It specifies CASSVALQGVNEQFF.

In DNA, the CDR3 is TGTGCCTGGAGTCTAGGGGGCGACAGCTCACCCCTCCACTTT. It yields the protein CAWSLGGDSSPLHF. J is TRBJ1-6 and V is TRBV30; TRBD1 matches 7 bases. CDR1 is GTSNPN and CDR2 is SVGIG in the germline V gene (reference sequence). This CDR3 has 14 amino acids. J was trimmed by 10 bases and V by 2 bases; bases with no gene match: 8.

This clone was counted once. The V call is TRBV4-1, the J call TRBJ2-4, with 9 bases that match TRBD2. Losses at the gene ends were 0 bases for V and 12 bases for J; bases not matched to a gene: 6. This CDR3 is built from 14 residues. Germline V CDR1 and CDR2: MGHRA, YSYEKL. CDR3 loop: CASSQEGGGGTQYF. DNA of the CDR3: TGCGCCAGCAGCCAAGAAGGCGGGGGGGGCACTCAGTACTTC.

DNA of the CDR3: TGTGCCAGCAGCCTACAGGGGGCGAACACCGGGGAGCTGTTTTTT. It translates to CASSLQGANTGELFF. The rearrangement links TRBV7-2 to TRBJ2-2; TRBD1 matches at 8 bases. The CDR3 consists of 15 residues. The germline gives CDR1 SGHTA, CDR2 FQGNSA. J lost 0 bases, V lost 5 bases, and 2 bases had no gene match.

V is TRBV7-2 and J is TRBJ1-3; the D is unclear. Trimming shortened V by 1 base and J by 3 bases, and 16 bases separated the two germline ends. The V gene's germline CDR1 is SGHTA and CDR2 FQGNSA. The CDR3 is 17 residues long. The CDR3 sequence is CASSLGGGRGLGNTIYF. The CDR3 DNA reads TGTGCCAGCAGCTTAGGGGGAGGACGAGGACTTGGAAACACCATATATTTT.